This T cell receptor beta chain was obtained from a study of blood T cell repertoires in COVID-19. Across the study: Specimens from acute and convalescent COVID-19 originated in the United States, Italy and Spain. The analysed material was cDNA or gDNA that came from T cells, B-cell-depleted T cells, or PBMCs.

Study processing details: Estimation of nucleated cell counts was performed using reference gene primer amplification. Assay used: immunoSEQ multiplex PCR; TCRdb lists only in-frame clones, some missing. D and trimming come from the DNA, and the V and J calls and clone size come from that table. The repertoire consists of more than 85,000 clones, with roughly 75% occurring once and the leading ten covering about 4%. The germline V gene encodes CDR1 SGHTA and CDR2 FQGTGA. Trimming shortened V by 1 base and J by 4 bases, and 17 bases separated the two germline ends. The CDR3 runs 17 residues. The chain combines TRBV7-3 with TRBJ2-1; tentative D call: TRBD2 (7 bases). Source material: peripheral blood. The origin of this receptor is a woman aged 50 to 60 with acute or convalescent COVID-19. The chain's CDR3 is CASSLKASGGRYNEQFF. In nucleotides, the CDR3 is TGTGCCAGCAGCTTAAAGGCTTCCGGGGGGCGGTACAATGAGCAGTTCTTC. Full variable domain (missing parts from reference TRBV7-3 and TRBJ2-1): GAGVSQTPSNKVTEKGKYVELRCDPISGHTALYWYRQSLGQGPEFLIYFQGTGAADDSGLPNDRFFAVRPEGSVSTLKIQRTERGDSAVYLCASSLKASGGRYNEQFFGPGTRLTVL.